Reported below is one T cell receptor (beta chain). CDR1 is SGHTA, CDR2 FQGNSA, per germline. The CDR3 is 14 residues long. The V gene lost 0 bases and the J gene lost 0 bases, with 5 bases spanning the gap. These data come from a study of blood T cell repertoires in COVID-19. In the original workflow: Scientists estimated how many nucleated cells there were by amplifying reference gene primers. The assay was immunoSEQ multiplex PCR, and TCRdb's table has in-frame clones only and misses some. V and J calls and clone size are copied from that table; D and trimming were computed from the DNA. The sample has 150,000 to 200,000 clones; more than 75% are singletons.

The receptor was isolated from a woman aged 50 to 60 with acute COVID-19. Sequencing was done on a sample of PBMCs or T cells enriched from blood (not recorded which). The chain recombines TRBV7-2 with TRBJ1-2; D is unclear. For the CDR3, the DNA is TGTGCCAGCAGCTTAGCAACAGCTAACTATGGCTACACCTTC. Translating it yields CASSLATANYGYTF. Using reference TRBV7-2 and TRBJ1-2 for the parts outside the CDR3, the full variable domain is GAGVSQSPSNKVTEKGKDVELRCDPISGHTALYWYRQSLGQGLEFLIYFQGNSAPDKSGLPSDRFSAERTGGSVSTLTIQRTQQEDSAVYLCASSLATANYGYTFGSGTRLTVV.